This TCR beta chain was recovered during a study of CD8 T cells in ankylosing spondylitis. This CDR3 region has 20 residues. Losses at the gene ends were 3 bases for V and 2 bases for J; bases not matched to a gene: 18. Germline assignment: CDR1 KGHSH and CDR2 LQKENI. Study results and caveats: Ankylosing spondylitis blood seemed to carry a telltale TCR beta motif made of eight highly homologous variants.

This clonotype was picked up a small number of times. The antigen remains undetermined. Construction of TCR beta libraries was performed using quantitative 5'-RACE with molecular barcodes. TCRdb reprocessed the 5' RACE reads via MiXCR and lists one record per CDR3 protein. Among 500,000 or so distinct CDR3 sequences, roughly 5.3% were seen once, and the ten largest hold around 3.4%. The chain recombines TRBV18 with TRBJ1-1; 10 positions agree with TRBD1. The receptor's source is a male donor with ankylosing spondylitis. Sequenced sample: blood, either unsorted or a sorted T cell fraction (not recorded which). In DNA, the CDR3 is TGTGCCAGCTCACCCCAAATGTCTGGGACAGGGGTGGTTGGAAACACTGAAGCTTTCTTT. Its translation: CASSPQMSGTGVVGNTEAFF.